A selection of T cell receptor beta chains follows, all from one sample in a study of T cell repertoires in cytomegalovirus infection. One entry per CDR3 protein results from TCRdb running MiXCR on the reads. In the table there are 270,000 or so distinct CDR3 sequences, approximately 15% of which are singletons. The sequenced sample consisted of CD8+ T cells from PBMCs. The source is a human donor in good health (CMV status not recorded). Some clones in this sample may be carry-over from other donors' samples. Both conserved end residues are part of each CDR3. D genes are given only for firm matches. Clone size is given for some rows only: seen once, a few or many times, or a class if the clone is expanded.

TGTGCCAGCAGCTTAGGCGGAATCTACGAGCAGTACTTC	CASSLGGIYEQYF	many	-	TRBV7-6	TRBJ2-7
TGTGCCAGCAGCTTAGAAGGTTTGCAGGGGGCTTACCTAGATACGCAGTATTTT	CASSLEGLQGAYLDTQYF	many	TRBD1	TRBV7-2	TRBJ2-3
TGTGCCAGCAGCTTACGACGGACTTCTGGGGATGAGCAGTTCTTC	CASSLRRTSGDEQFF	few	-	TRBV7-9	TRBJ2-1
TGTGCCAGCAGTGACAATGGACCGAGCTCCTACAATGAGCAGTTCTTC	CASSDNGPSSYNEQFF	-	-	TRBV6-4	TRBJ2-1
TGTGCCAGCAGCTTGGTCCGGAAGCACTACAATGAGCAGTTCTTC	CASSLVRKHYNEQFF	few	-	TRBV5-7	TRBJ2-1
TGTGCCAGCAGCTTCGGGACAGGAAGAAATGAGCAGTTCTTC	CASSFGTGRNEQFF	few	TRBD1	TRBV11-2	TRBJ2-1
TGCAGCGTGGCGATCTTAGCTAGCACAGATACGCAGTATTTT	CSVAILASTDTQYF	-	-	TRBV29-1	TRBJ2-3
TGTGCCAGCAGCCGTGACAGGGGGTACAATGAGCAGTTCTTC	CASSRDRGYNEQFF	many	TRBD1	TRBV5-4	TRBJ2-1
TGTGCCAGCAGCTTAGCGGGGGACAGGATACAAGAGACCCAGTACTTC	CASSLAGDRIQETQYF	many	TRBD1	TRBV7-9	TRBJ2-5
TGTGCCAGCAGATCGACAGGTGCTACTAATGAAAAACTGTTTTTT	CASRSTGATNEKLFF	-	-	TRBV7-1	TRBJ1-4
TGCAGTGCTAAAGCGGGGGGGTCCACCGGGGAGCTGTTTTTT	CSAKAGGSTGELFF	-	TRBD2	TRBV20-1	TRBJ2-2
TGTGCCACCAGCAGGGGGACTAGCGGGGGCCTTGAGCAGTTCTTC	CATSRGTSGGLEQFF	few	TRBD2	TRBV15	TRBJ2-1
TGTGCCAGCAGCTTAATGCGGGGGGGCGATGAGCAGTTCTTC	CASSLMRGGDEQFF	many	TRBD2	TRBV7-8	TRBJ2-1
TGTGCCAGCAGCCCACCGTACGGGATCTCTGGAAACACCATATATTTT	CASSPPYGISGNTIYF	-	-	TRBV5-6	TRBJ1-3
TGTGCCAGCACCGGCTATAATTCACCCCTCCACTTT	CASTGYNSPLHF	few	-	TRBV6-2/TRBV6-3	TRBJ1-6
TGTGCTAGTGATCCGGCGAGACAGCGACGGACGGATGAGCAGTTCTTC	CASDPARQRRTDEQFF	many	-	TRBV12-5	TRBJ2-1
TGTGCCAGCAGCGTCGGGACAGGGCCACCGAGGAACACTGAAGCTTTCTTT	CASSVGTGPPRNTEAFF	-	TRBD1	TRBV11-2	TRBJ1-1
TGTGCCAGCACCAAAGCGGGGGGGAAGCAGTTCTTC	CASTKAGGKQFF	few	TRBD2	TRBV6-6	TRBJ2-1
TGTGCCAGCAGCTGGGGACAGCCCCGCTACGAGCAGTACTTC	CASSWGQPRYEQYF	many	TRBD1	TRBV7-2	TRBJ2-7
TGTGCCAGCAGTTTACGCGTGGAGACCCAGTACTTC	CASSLRVETQYF	many	-	TRBV12-3/TRBV12-4	TRBJ2-5
TGTGCCAGCAGCCCATCCGGCGTTAGACTAGCGGGGGGCGTCTACGAGCAGTACTTC	CASSPSGVRLAGGVYEQYF	many	TRBD2	TRBV7-2	TRBJ2-7
TGCAGCGTTGGAACAGGGAATAGCAATCAGCCCCAGCATTTT	CSVGTGNSNQPQHF	-	-	TRBV29-1	TRBJ1-5
TGTGCCAGCAGTTTATTGGGGGGTGGAGCCGGCTACACCTTC	CASSLLGGGAGYTF	many	-	TRBV12-3/TRBV12-4	TRBJ1-2
TGTGCCAGCATCGGGGGCCTGGGGAATGAGCAGTTCTTC	CASIGGLGNEQFF	few	-	TRBV7-9	TRBJ2-1
TGTGCCAGCAGTGCGGGGTCCGAGTTCTTCGAGCAGTACTTC	CASSAGSEFFEQYF	many	-	TRBV27	TRBJ2-7
TGCGCCAGCAGCCAAGGGACAGGGAATCGCTATGGCTACACCTTC	CASSQGTGNRYGYTF	-	TRBD1	TRBV4-1	TRBJ1-2
TGTGCCAGCAGTTTGACCTCAAAAGACCACAGAGATACGCAGTATTTT	CASSLTSKDHRDTQYF	-	-	TRBV28	TRBJ2-3
TGTGCCAGCAGCTTTCTTCTCGGATACAATGAGCAGTTCTTC	CASSFLLGYNEQFF	many	-	TRBV7-8	TRBJ2-1
TGTGCCAGCAGCTTCTCAGGCGATTCACTCTACGAGCAGTACTTC	CASSFSGDSLYEQYF	many	-	TRBV7-2	TRBJ2-7
TGCGCCAGCAGCCCTATTGGGGGCCAGGGCGTATCATTCTCCTATAATTCACCCCTCCACTTT	CASSPIGGQGVSFSYNSPLHF	many	-	TRBV4-1	TRBJ1-6
TGCAGTGCTAGACCCGAGACGGACTCCTATAATTCACCCCTCCACTTT	CSARPETDSYNSPLHF	few	-	TRBV20-1	TRBJ1-6